This TCR beta chain was captured in a study of blood T cells in healthy people across ages. At least ten counts were recorded for this clonotype. The antigen is unknown. Regarding the study as a whole: When one million T cells were used, diversity estimates were thought to be underestimates.

Then a second PCR, running about 6 to 11 cycles, was carried out with a sample-barcoded 5' primer and a J-beta primer mix. TCRdb independently ran MiXCR on the 5' RACE reads; one entry per CDR3 protein. The sample holds around 1.5 million distinct CDR3 sequences, about 31% seen once. The receptor's source is a woman between 25 and 40 years old in good health. The sample was blood.

The CDR3 protein is CASSETGGETQYF. CDR3 nucleotide sequence: TGCGCCAGCAGTGAAACAGGGGGCGAGACCCAGTACTTC. The chain uses TRBV10-1 and TRBJ2-5; TRBD1 agrees at 9 bases. Germline loops: CDR1 WNHNN, CDR2 SYGVQD (reference sequence). Germline trimming cut 3 bases from V and 5 bases from J; bases unmatched to any gene: 1. The CDR3 runs to 13 residues.